A selection of T cell receptor beta chains follows, all from one sample in a study of blood T cell repertoires in COVID-19. The assay was immunoSEQ multiplex PCR, and TCRdb's table has in-frame clones only and misses some. Among about 140,000 clones listed, approximately 85% were seen once. The sequencing input was peripheral blood. The source of these receptors is a woman older than 75 with acute or convalescent COVID-19. The CDR3 runs from the conserved cysteine through the conserved F or W. The order of the fields is clone size, J gene, V gene, CDR3 protein. Clone size, where shown, is once, few, many, or a class for clones that have expanded.

- | TRBJ1-1 | TRBV5-1 | CASSLDPGQVEAFF
- | TRBJ2-4 | TRBV18 | CASSDSIQTKNIQYF
- | TRBJ2-5 | TRBV28 | CASRHPTTGQETQYF
- | TRBJ2-3 | TRBV27 | CASSSRLAHPTDTQYF
- | TRBJ1-2 | TRBV5-6 | CASSSRLTGVGYTF
- | TRBJ1-1 | TRBV3-1/TRBV3-2 | CASSLGTGEAFF
- | TRBJ1-3 | TRBV28 | CASTVGGSWNTIYF
- | TRBJ2-6 | TRBV2 | CASSEWGRGGANVLTF
- | TRBJ1-2 | TRBV27 | CASSLSTPHREMFNGYTF
- | TRBJ1-5 | TRBV19 | CASSWGQGSGQPQHF
few | TRBJ2-7 | TRBV7-2 | CASSLRSGGSPLEQYF
- | TRBJ2-1 | TRBV6-5 | CASTSGPSYNEQFF
- | TRBJ2-7 | TRBV5-1 | CASKGQGSTNEQYF
- | TRBJ2-1 | TRBV27 | CASGPTGAAIWEQFF
- | TRBJ2-3 | TRBV30 | CAWSPGIAGLLASTDTQYF
- | TRBJ2-7 | TRBV7-2 | CASSVTGEQYF
- | TRBJ2-5 | TRBV5-1 | CASSFQGQETQYF
- | TRBJ1-6 | TRBV19 | CASSTTGGASSYNSPLHF
few | TRBJ2-1 | TRBV7-9 | CASSARLAGAGNEQFF
- | TRBJ1-2 | TRBV20-1 | CSASIPTGAYGYTF
few | TRBJ1-6 | TRBV6-2/TRBV6-3 | CASSRTGGTSPLHF
- | TRBJ1-2 | TRBV4-2 | CASSQDLRTNYGYTF
- | TRBJ2-1 | TRBV12-3/TRBV12-4 | CASSFGTVGEQFF
- | TRBJ1-2 | TRBV5-6 | CASSGGQGTGGYTF
- | TRBJ1-2 | TRBV6-6 | CAAGGHYNYGYTF
- | TRBJ2-7 | TRBV5-1 | CASRSFSGRATEQYF